This T cell receptor (beta chain) appears in the sequencing data of a study of vaccination effects on CD4 cells after COVID-19. Generated by immunoSEQ multiplex PCR, the TCRdb table keeps only in-frame clones and is missing some. This table has some 63,000 clones, about two thirds appearing once. As for this clone: Its antigen remains unidentified.

V shed 1 base and J shed 7 bases, with 9 bases lying between them. This CDR3 comprises 13 residues. Germline V gene data show CDR1 as LNHDA and CDR2 as SQIVND (reference sequence). Culture proceeded for 9 to 11 days, and CD4+ T cells were then isolated. Sequenced here: CD4+ T cells from PBMCs cultured without peptide, sampled before COVID-19 vaccination. V is TRBV19 and J is TRBJ2-3; the D gene is possibly TRBD1 (6 bases). The clonotype originates from a human donor who had a prior SARS-CoV-2 infection. The CDR3 region has the DNA TGTGCCAGTAGTATAGCCACAGGGTATACGCAGTATTTT. This encodes CASSIATGYTQYF.